This TCR beta chain was captured in a study of T-cell memory formation after mild COVID-19. Turning to the study itself: TCR clusters were mostly confined to one donor each. Study results and limitations: Shrinking CD4+ clones resided mostly in CM and EM, and CD8+ ones in EMRA. Researchers found some responding clones in pre-infection memory, a sign that cross-reactive memory joined.

A word on this clonotype: What it recognizes is unknown.

5'RACE with constant-segment primers built TCRalpha and TCRbeta cDNA libraries with UMIs. Via MiXCR, TCRdb re-called the 5' RACE reads, giving one row per CDR3 protein. The sample includes about 210,000 distinct CDR3 sequences, approximately 10% of them seen just once. CDR1 and CDR2 (germline): SEHNR, FQNEAQ (reference sequence). V gave up 3 bases and J gave up 8 bases, with 19 bases separating them. CDR3 size: 15 residues. The specimen was PBMCs or a T cell subset sorted from them (not recorded which). The clonotype was recovered from a man aged 18 to 30 who had mild COVID-19 (a few samples of this study predate the infection). Cell type and time point are not known. The chain combines TRBV7-9 with TRBJ1-2, with unresolved D. DNA for the CDR3: TGTGCCAGCAGCTTTGACGGGTCCCGAGCAGCGGGCTACACCTTC. Its protein is CASSFDGSRAAGYTF.